Listed below are T cell receptor beta chains from one sample, sequenced in a study of cytomegalovirus exposure and HLA in healthy donors. The data were produced by immunoSEQ multiplex PCR, yet TCRdb's version contains in-frame clones alone and is incomplete. This sample has about 200,000 clones, with more than 75% found just once. The specimen was PBMCs. These receptors came from a woman between 40 and 50 years old in good health and CMV-seronegative. CDR3s include the opening cysteine and the closing phenylalanine or tryptophan. Each record gives: CDR3 DNA, CDR3 protein, J gene, V gene, D gene, clone size. The D gene is left open where the match is weak. Clone size is stated in some rows and not others, as once, few, many or a class when expanded.

cdr3_nt: TGCGCCAGCAGCGGAGACTCTTATGGCTACACCTTC; cdr3_aa: CASSGDSYGYTF; j_call: TRBJ1-2; v_call: TRBV5-1; d_call: .; clone_size: .
cdr3_nt: TGTGCCTGGGGACCGGGACAGGGCCGCGAGCAGTACTTC; cdr3_aa: CAWGPGQGREQYF; j_call: TRBJ2-7; v_call: TRBV30; d_call: TRBD1; clone_size: .
cdr3_nt: TGTGCCTGGAGTAGCGATGAGCAGTTCTTC; cdr3_aa: CAWSSDEQFF; j_call: TRBJ2-1; v_call: TRBV30; d_call: .; clone_size: .
cdr3_nt: TGTGCCAGCTCACCTCGGGTCGGGAGAGGGACCTACGAGCAGTACTTC; cdr3_aa: CASSPRVGRGTYEQYF; j_call: TRBJ2-7; v_call: TRBV18; d_call: .; clone_size: .
cdr3_nt: TGTGCCAGCAGCTCGAGAGGAGGGTCCGGAGCCAAAAACATTCAGTACTTC; cdr3_aa: CASSSRGGSGAKNIQYF; j_call: TRBJ2-4; v_call: TRBV9; d_call: .; clone_size: .
cdr3_nt: TGCGCCAGCACTATACTAGCGGGAGGGCCAAATGAGCAGTTCTTC; cdr3_aa: CASTILAGGPNEQFF; j_call: TRBJ2-1; v_call: TRBV10-2; d_call: TRBD2; clone_size: .
cdr3_nt: TGTGCCACCTCGCAGGTGTTGGTCCCGGGGGAGCTGTTTTTT; cdr3_aa: CATSQVLVPGELFF; j_call: TRBJ2-2; v_call: TRBV6-1; d_call: .; clone_size: .
cdr3_nt: TGTGCCTGGAACAGGGCGACTGGAAACACCATATATTTT; cdr3_aa: CAWNRATGNTIYF; j_call: TRBJ1-3; v_call: TRBV30; d_call: .; clone_size: .
cdr3_nt: TGTGCCAGCAGTTCCTCCGGGATCAGCTCCTACAATGAGCAGTTCTTC; cdr3_aa: CASSSSGISSYNEQFF; j_call: TRBJ2-1; v_call: TRBV27; d_call: .; clone_size: .
cdr3_nt: TGTGCCAGCAGCCGAGCGGACAGGGAAACTAACGAGCAGTACTTC; cdr3_aa: CASSRADRETNEQYF; j_call: TRBJ2-7; v_call: TRBV28; d_call: TRBD1; clone_size: .
cdr3_nt: TGTGCCAGTAGTTCTATCGACAGGGGGGTTGTCACTGAAGCTTTCTTT; cdr3_aa: CASSSIDRGVVTEAFF; j_call: TRBJ1-1; v_call: TRBV19; d_call: TRBD1; clone_size: .
cdr3_nt: TGCAGCGTTTCGCCTTATCCGGGACTAATAAATGAAAAACTGTTTTTT; cdr3_aa: CSVSPYPGLINEKLFF; j_call: TRBJ1-4; v_call: TRBV29-1; d_call: .; clone_size: .
cdr3_nt: TGTGCCAGCAGCCGGCGTCAGGGTATCACTGAAGCTTTCTTT; cdr3_aa: CASSRRQGITEAFF; j_call: TRBJ1-1; v_call: TRBV6-5; d_call: .; clone_size: few
cdr3_nt: TGTGCCAGCAGGGAACCACCCGAGGGAGATCAGCCCCAGCATTTT; cdr3_aa: CASREPPEGDQPQHF; j_call: TRBJ1-5; v_call: TRBV28; d_call: .; clone_size: few
cdr3_nt: TGTGCCAGCAGCCCCAGAGGGGGGGATACTCAAAAACTGTTTTTT; cdr3_aa: CASSPRGGDTQKLFF; j_call: TRBJ1-4; v_call: TRBV7-2; d_call: .; clone_size: .
cdr3_nt: TGTGCCAGCAGTGAGTCTAGCGGGAGAAGTTCCGAGCAGTACTTC; cdr3_aa: CASSESSGRSSEQYF; j_call: TRBJ2-7; v_call: TRBV6-1; d_call: TRBD2; clone_size: .
cdr3_nt: TGTGCCAGCTCACCACGGGAGGTTAGCGGGAGCTCCTACAATGAGCAGTTCTTC; cdr3_aa: CASSPREVSGSSYNEQFF; j_call: TRBJ2-1; v_call: TRBV18; d_call: TRBD2; clone_size: .
cdr3_nt: TGTGCCAGCAGTTACCATCAGGGGAGGGGCGAGCAGTACTTC; cdr3_aa: CASSYHQGRGEQYF; j_call: TRBJ2-7; v_call: TRBV6-5; d_call: .; clone_size: .
cdr3_nt: TGTGCCTGGAGTGAAGCCTCACCCCTCCACTTT; cdr3_aa: CAWSEASPLHF; j_call: TRBJ1-6; v_call: TRBV30; d_call: .; clone_size: .
cdr3_nt: TGCGCCAGCAGGAGATATACCGGGACAGATAATGAAAAACTGTTTTTT; cdr3_aa: CASRRYTGTDNEKLFF; j_call: TRBJ1-4; v_call: TRBV5-1; d_call: TRBD1; clone_size: .
cdr3_nt: TGTGCCTGGAGTAAAGGGGCCGGGGAGCTGTTTTTT; cdr3_aa: CAWSKGAGELFF; j_call: TRBJ2-2; v_call: TRBV30; d_call: .; clone_size: few
cdr3_nt: TGTGCCAGCAGCTTAAGGAGGGGTCGCACGGGGGCCAACGTCCTGACTTTC; cdr3_aa: CASSLRRGRTGANVLTF; j_call: TRBJ2-6; v_call: TRBV7-3; d_call: .; clone_size: .
cdr3_nt: TGCGCCAGCAGCTTGAACTTACTAGCGGGAAGAGGCGAGCAGTACTTC; cdr3_aa: CASSLNLLAGRGEQYF; j_call: TRBJ2-7; v_call: TRBV5-1; d_call: TRBD2; clone_size: .
cdr3_nt: TGTGCCAGCAGAAGGACAGCTGGCTCTGGGGCCAACGTCCTGACTTTC; cdr3_aa: CASRRTAGSGANVLTF; j_call: TRBJ2-6; v_call: TRBV5-4; d_call: .; clone_size: once
cdr3_nt: TGTGCCAGCAGTTCTCAGGGCATCGGCACTGAAGCTTTCTTT; cdr3_aa: CASSSQGIGTEAFF; j_call: TRBJ1-1; v_call: TRBV9; d_call: .; clone_size: .
cdr3_nt: TGTGCCAGCAGCCAAGATCGGGCGGGAGTGGTGACCCAGTACTTC; cdr3_aa: CASSQDRAGVVTQYF; j_call: TRBJ2-5; v_call: TRBV4-2; d_call: TRBD2; clone_size: few
cdr3_nt: TGTGCCAGCAGCAGAAACAGGGTCTCGCCTGAAGCTTTCTTT; cdr3_aa: CASSRNRVSPEAFF; j_call: TRBJ1-1; v_call: TRBV21-1; d_call: .; clone_size: once
cdr3_nt: TGCGCCAGCAGCCAGAGCTCTAGCGATGAGCAGTTCTTC; cdr3_aa: CASSQSSSDEQFF; j_call: TRBJ2-1; v_call: TRBV4-1; d_call: .; clone_size: few
cdr3_nt: TGCGCCAGCAGCTTGGTCGTAGCGGGCGGTTACAATGAGCAGTTCTTC; cdr3_aa: CASSLVVAGGYNEQFF; j_call: TRBJ2-1; v_call: TRBV5-1; d_call: TRBD2; clone_size: .
cdr3_nt: TGTGCCAGCTCACCCGGGACAGGGTATCAGCCCCAGCATTTT; cdr3_aa: CASSPGTGYQPQHF; j_call: TRBJ1-5; v_call: TRBV18; d_call: TRBD1; clone_size: .
cdr3_nt: TGCGCCACCAGGGACAGGGGCCATTACACTGAAGCTTTCTTT; cdr3_aa: CATRDRGHYTEAFF; j_call: TRBJ1-1; v_call: TRBV10-2; d_call: TRBD1; clone_size: .
cdr3_nt: TGCGCCAGCAGCACACAGGACTATGGTGAAAAACTGTTTTTT; cdr3_aa: CASSTQDYGEKLFF; j_call: TRBJ1-4; v_call: TRBV4-1; d_call: .; clone_size: .
cdr3_nt: TGTGCCAGCAGTACGCTAGCGGGGGGACTTTACGAGCAGTACTTC; cdr3_aa: CASSTLAGGLYEQYF; j_call: TRBJ2-7; v_call: TRBV27; d_call: TRBD2; clone_size: .
cdr3_nt: TGTGCCAGCAGCGACAGTATAGCCAAAAACATTCAGTACTTC; cdr3_aa: CASSDSIAKNIQYF; j_call: TRBJ2-4; v_call: TRBV6-1; d_call: .; clone_size: .
cdr3_nt: TGTGCCAGCAGCGTCTATCTCACAGATACGCAGTATTTT; cdr3_aa: CASSVYLTDTQYF; j_call: TRBJ2-3; v_call: TRBV6-1; d_call: .; clone_size: .
cdr3_nt: TGCGCCAGCAGTCCCGGACACGGACGGGACAGAATTTTGGATACGCAGTATTTT; cdr3_aa: CASSPGHGRDRILDTQYF; j_call: TRBJ2-3; v_call: TRBV23-1; d_call: TRBD1; clone_size: once
cdr3_nt: TGTGCCAGCAAGACAGGGGGCTCCTACGAGCAGTACTTC; cdr3_aa: CASKTGGSYEQYF; j_call: TRBJ2-7; v_call: TRBV5-6; d_call: TRBD1; clone_size: .
cdr3_nt: TGTGCCACCCGATACCAGGACAGTAACTATGGCTACACCTTC; cdr3_aa: CATRYQDSNYGYTF; j_call: TRBJ1-2; v_call: TRBV10-3; d_call: .; clone_size: .
cdr3_nt: TGTGCCAGCAGCCCCCGGGGGGGCACGCGTAATGAAAAACTGTTTTTT; cdr3_aa: CASSPRGGTRNEKLFF; j_call: TRBJ1-4; v_call: TRBV9; d_call: .; clone_size: .
cdr3_nt: TGTGCCAGCAGTGACAGGGGCCAAGAGACCCAGTACTTC; cdr3_aa: CASSDRGQETQYF; j_call: TRBJ2-5; v_call: TRBV6-6; d_call: TRBD1; clone_size: .
cdr3_nt: TGTGCCAGTAGTATTGGACAGCTCATTCTCCCTGGGGCCAACGTCCTGACTTTC; cdr3_aa: CASSIGQLILPGANVLTF; j_call: TRBJ2-6; v_call: TRBV19; d_call: .; clone_size: .
cdr3_nt: TGTGCCAGCAGTTTATCCCGCAGTAACAATCAGCCCCAGCATTTT; cdr3_aa: CASSLSRSNNQPQHF; j_call: TRBJ1-5; v_call: TRBV27; d_call: .; clone_size: .
cdr3_nt: TGTGCCAGCAGTTCGCTTAGGACAGGGGGGACCTATGGCTACACCTTC; cdr3_aa: CASSSLRTGGTYGYTF; j_call: TRBJ1-2; v_call: TRBV28; d_call: TRBD1; clone_size: .
cdr3_nt: TGCAGCGTTTCGGGGGGTGGGAGTAACGAGCAGTTCTTC; cdr3_aa: CSVSGGGSNEQFF; j_call: TRBJ2-1; v_call: TRBV29-1; d_call: TRBD2; clone_size: .
cdr3_nt: TGTGCCATCAGTGGGCAATCCGATCAGCCCCAGCATTTT; cdr3_aa: CAISGQSDQPQHF; j_call: TRBJ1-5; v_call: TRBV10-3; d_call: .; clone_size: .
cdr3_nt: TGTGCTAGCAGCGTAGCTGCAGGGGGCTACGAGCAGTACTTC; cdr3_aa: CASSVAAGGYEQYF; j_call: TRBJ2-7; v_call: TRBV9; d_call: TRBD1; clone_size: .
cdr3_nt: TGCGCCAGCAGCTTGTTGGGGCACACTAATGAAAAACTGTTTTTT; cdr3_aa: CASSLLGHTNEKLFF; j_call: TRBJ1-4; v_call: TRBV5-1; d_call: .; clone_size: .
cdr3_nt: TGTGCCAGCAGCTTAGATGCGGGAGGGCAAGAGACCCAGTACTTC; cdr3_aa: CASSLDAGGQETQYF; j_call: TRBJ2-5; v_call: TRBV7-7; d_call: TRBD2; clone_size: few
cdr3_nt: TGTGCCAGCAGGGACAGTAACCTGGGGGAAAAACTGTTTTTT; cdr3_aa: CASRDSNLGEKLFF; j_call: TRBJ1-4; v_call: TRBV2; d_call: .; clone_size: .
cdr3_nt: TGTGCCATCAGTGACAGGACCGGGGTGAGCTATGGCTACACCTTC; cdr3_aa: CAISDRTGVSYGYTF; j_call: TRBJ1-2; v_call: TRBV10-3; d_call: .; clone_size: .
cdr3_nt: TGTGCCAGCAGCTTGTCTACAGGGTACAGAAGCACAGATACGCAGTATTTT; cdr3_aa: CASSLSTGYRSTDTQYF; j_call: TRBJ2-3; v_call: TRBV5-5; d_call: .; clone_size: once
cdr3_nt: TGTGCCAGCAGCCCTCCCAAGGCGGGAGTGGCTGAGCAGTTCTTC; cdr3_aa: CASSPPKAGVAEQFF; j_call: TRBJ2-1; v_call: TRBV5-6; d_call: TRBD2; clone_size: .
cdr3_nt: TGTGCCAGCAGTTACGAGTCTAGTATGGGCTACACCTTC; cdr3_aa: CASSYESSMGYTF; j_call: TRBJ1-2; v_call: TRBV6-5; d_call: .; clone_size: .
cdr3_nt: TGCGCCAGCAGCAAACAGGGATCCTACGAGCAGTACTTC; cdr3_aa: CASSKQGSYEQYF; j_call: TRBJ2-7; v_call: TRBV4-1; d_call: .; clone_size: .
cdr3_nt: TGTGCCAGCTCACCACCCTCCGACAGGGGGTTCTACGAGCAGTACTTC; cdr3_aa: CASSPPSDRGFYEQYF; j_call: TRBJ2-7; v_call: TRBV18; d_call: TRBD1; clone_size: .
cdr3_nt: TGTGCCAGCAGGTCAGACAGGGGGCGGGGCACAGATACGCAGTATTTT; cdr3_aa: CASRSDRGRGTDTQYF; j_call: TRBJ2-3; v_call: TRBV7-2; d_call: TRBD1; clone_size: .
cdr3_nt: TGCGCCAGCAGCCAAGATCCGAGACAGCCTTACTACGAGCAGTACTTC; cdr3_aa: CASSQDPRQPYYEQYF; j_call: TRBJ2-7; v_call: TRBV4-1; d_call: .; clone_size: .